This T cell receptor beta chain was documented in a study of CD8 T cells in ankylosing spondylitis. CDR3 length: 14 residues. V was shortened by 11 bases and J by 0 bases, with 16 bases between the two germline ends. The germline V gene has CDR1 ENHRY and CDR2 SYGVKD. Each CDR3 protein is one row after TCRdb ran MiXCR on the 5' RACE reads. This sample yields roughly 190,000 distinct CDR3 sequences, of which over 10% are seen a single time; approximately 15% belongs to the top ten. Sample: blood, either unsorted or a sorted T cell fraction (not recorded which). The chain joins TRBV10-3 to TRBJ1-1; D not resolved. This clonotype originated in a male donor with ankylosing spondylitis or in good health (not recorded which). The DNA of the CDR3 is TGTGCCTCTCAGTTCGACTTAATGAACACTGAAGCTTTCTTT. It yields the protein CASQFDLMNTEAFF.